The rows below give T cell receptor beta chains drawn from one sample of a study of identical twins. TCRdb reprocessed the 5' RACE reads with MiXCR, giving one entry per CDR3 protein. The top ten hold about 7.1% of the sample, which has a few hundred thousand distinct CDR3 sequences, roughly 8.6% seen once. The same sample was also studied in work on yellow fever vaccine responses in identical twins.

Sequencing input: CD8+ T cells sorted from blood. The receptor set was obtained from a woman younger than 30 in good health. Both conserved end residues are part of each CDR3. The D gene is left open where the match is weak. Size values are once, few and many counts, or a class for expanded clones, and some rows have none.

CDR3 DNA,CDR3 protein,D gene,clone size,J gene,V gene
TGTGCCAGCCTAGGGGGTATATACGAGCAGTACTTC,CASLGGIYEQYF,.,many,TRBJ2-7,TRBV6-6
TGTGCCAGTAGTCCCTACTCCGGGGGGACTAGCGGGACCTACTACAATGAGCAGTTCTTC,CASSPYSGGTSGTYYNEQFF,TRBD2,few,TRBJ2-1,TRBV19
TGTGCCATCAGTGAGTCGAGGGAGGGCTTCTCCTACGAGCAGTACTTC,CAISESREGFSYEQYF,TRBD2,few,TRBJ2-7,TRBV10-3
TGTGCCACTCGGGGGACGGGCACAGATACGCAGTATTTT,CATRGTGTDTQYF,.,many,TRBJ2-3,TRBV24-1
TGCAGTGCGACTAGCGGGAAAACCTACGAGCAGTACTTC,CSATSGKTYEQYF,TRBD2,many,TRBJ2-7,TRBV20-1
TGTGCCAGCAGTGGACAGTACAATCAGCCCCAGCATTTT,CASSGQYNQPQHF,.,many,TRBJ1-5,TRBV6-1
TGTGCCAGCAGCTCGGGACTAGAAGGTCCAGATACGCAGTATTTT,CASSSGLEGPDTQYF,TRBD2,few,TRBJ2-3,TRBV7-2
TGCAGCGCAGGTCGGGGGGTTGATGGCTACACCTTC,CSAGRGVDGYTF,.,many,TRBJ1-2,TRBV29-1
TGCGCCAGCAGCCATACCCCAACGAGCTCCTACGAGCAGTACTTC,CASSHTPTSSYEQYF,.,few,TRBJ2-7,TRBV4-1
TGCGCCAGCAGCCAAGATAGGGGACTAGTTGGCAATGAGCAGTTCTTC,CASSQDRGLVGNEQFF,TRBD2,few,TRBJ2-1,TRBV4-3
TGTGCCAGCAGTAATTCGGGGGCTAGCGGGGTAACCTACGAGCAGTACTTC,CASSNSGASGVTYEQYF,TRBD2,.,TRBJ2-7,TRBV6-5
TGTGCCAGCAGTTTAAGGCCAGGAGGCACAGATACGCAGTATTTT,CASSLRPGGTDTQYF,.,many,TRBJ2-3,TRBV12-3/TRBV12-4
TGTGCCAGCAGTTATACCGGGACAGGGGTCTTACATCAAGAGACCCAGTACTTC,CASSYTGTGVLHQETQYF,TRBD1,.,TRBJ2-5,TRBV12-3/TRBV12-4
TGCAGTGCTAGAGATCAGGGGAGGGGATTTTTCTACGAGCAGTACTTC,CSARDQGRGFFYEQYF,.,few,TRBJ2-7,TRBV20-1
TGTGCCACCAGCGTTTATCGGACAATACAAGAGACCCAGTACTTC,CATSVYRTIQETQYF,.,many,TRBJ2-5,TRBV15
TGCAGCGTTGATATAGCTGTTTCTGACTATGGCTACACCTTC,CSVDIAVSDYGYTF,.,many,TRBJ1-2,TRBV29-1
TGTGCCAGCAGCTTAGGGGGTGGAACCACAGATACGCAGTATTTT,CASSLGGGTTDTQYF,.,few,TRBJ2-3,TRBV7-2
TGCGCCAGCAGCTGGGGACAGGGTGGTCTGAATGAGCAGTTCTTC,CASSWGQGGLNEQFF,TRBD1,many,TRBJ2-1,TRBV5-1
TGTGCCAGCAGCCAAGAGTTTTTGGGACTAGCGCGGTACGAGCAGTACTTC,CASSQEFLGLARYEQYF,TRBD2,.,TRBJ2-7,TRBV14
TGTGCCAGCAGTTACTCTTGGGGGGGGGATCAGCCCCAGCATTTT,CASSYSWGGDQPQHF,.,many,TRBJ1-5,TRBV6-5
TGTGCCAGCAGTCTGGGACAGCACTACGAGCAGTACTTC,CASSLGQHYEQYF,TRBD1,many,TRBJ2-7,TRBV27
TGCAGCGTTGAAGGGACAGGGCAAGACTACGAGCAGTACTTC,CSVEGTGQDYEQYF,TRBD1,many,TRBJ2-7,TRBV29-1
TGTGCCACCATAAGCGCGGGACACCTTTACAATGAGCAGTTCTTC,CATISAGHLYNEQFF,.,.,TRBJ2-1,TRBV28
TGCGCCAGCAGCCAAATTTCCGGGGGGACAGCGTACTACAATGAGCAGTTCTTC,CASSQISGGTAYYNEQFF,.,.,TRBJ2-1,TRBV4-1
TGCAGCGTTGAGTGGCTAGGACCCAGGGAGCAGTTCTTC,CSVEWLGPREQFF,.,few,TRBJ2-1,TRBV29-1
TGTGCCAGCAGCTCCCTGGTCGGGCAGGGGGGAACTGAAGCTTTCTTT,CASSSLVGQGGTEAFF,TRBD1,many,TRBJ1-1,TRBV7-9
TGTGCCAGCAGCCATCTTAAGGGGGCGCCGGGTACCGGGGAGCTGTTTTTT,CASSHLKGAPGTGELFF,TRBD1,few,TRBJ2-2,TRBV14
TGTGCCAGCAGTCCAGAGACAGGGGGCGGCTACGAGCAGTACTTC,CASSPETGGGYEQYF,TRBD1,.,TRBJ2-7,TRBV6-1
TGTGCCAGCAGTGACAGACAGGGGAACAATGAGCAGTTCTTC,CASSDRQGNNEQFF,TRBD1,.,TRBJ2-1,TRBV27
TGTGCCAGTAAGGGGGCAGCGCCCATCTCGGACCAGTACTTC,CASKGAAPISDQYF,TRBD1,.,TRBJ2-5,TRBV19
TGTGCCAGCCAAGGGACTAGCGGGGGCTCCGAGCAGTACTTC,CASQGTSGGSEQYF,TRBD2,many,TRBJ2-7,TRBV7-9
TGTGCCACCAGTGATGCGGAGACCCAGTACTTC,CATSDAETQYF,.,many,TRBJ2-5,TRBV24-1
TGTGCCAGCAGCGTAAACGCAGGGGGCGAGTTCTTC,CASSVNAGGEFF,TRBD1,many,TRBJ2-1,TRBV5-6
TGTGCCAGCAGCTTTATAATAGCGGGAGAAGACTACGAGCAGTACTTC,CASSFIIAGEDYEQYF,TRBD2,many,TRBJ2-7,TRBV7-2
TGCAGCGTTGAAGTAGCGGGTTCCCCAAATGAGCAGTTCTTC,CSVEVAGSPNEQFF,TRBD2,many,TRBJ2-1,TRBV29-1
TGTGCCAGCAGCACGGGCCTTAACTATGGCTACACCTTC,CASSTGLNYGYTF,.,many,TRBJ1-2,TRBV7-8
TGTGCCACCAGCAAGGGACACCCATTGAGGGGAGAGCAGTACTTC,CATSKGHPLRGEQYF,.,.,TRBJ2-7,TRBV15
TGTGCCAGCAGCTTAGTTACGGGTGGGGGCAATCAGCCCCAGCATTTT,CASSLVTGGGNQPQHF,.,.,TRBJ1-5,TRBV7-9
TGCAGCGTAAACGACAGGGAGAACACTGAAGCTTTCTTT,CSVNDRENTEAFF,TRBD1,few,TRBJ1-1,TRBV29-1
TGCAGTGCTAGAGGAACCGGGACTAGCGGGAGCTACGAGCAGTACTTC,CSARGTGTSGSYEQYF,TRBD2,few,TRBJ2-7,TRBV20-1
TGTGCCACCAGTGATTTGAAAGGGACCGGGGAGCTGTTTTTT,CATSDLKGTGELFF,.,many,TRBJ2-2,TRBV24-1
TGTGCCAGCAGTTCTGAGGACAGGATCAATGAGCAGTTCTTC,CASSSEDRINEQFF,TRBD1,many,TRBJ2-1,TRBV6-2/TRBV6-3
TGTGCCACCAGCAGCGACAGCTCTGGGGCCAACGTCCTGACTTTC,CATSSDSSGANVLTF,.,many,TRBJ2-6,TRBV15
TGTGCCATCTCGGGACAGAACCAAGAGACCCAGTACTTC,CAISGQNQETQYF,TRBD1,.,TRBJ2-5,TRBV7-9
TGTGCCAGCAGCTTAGATGGGCAGGGGGTGCGAAATGAGCAGTTCTTC,CASSLDGQGVRNEQFF,TRBD1,many,TRBJ2-1,TRBV7-9
TGTGCCAGCAGCCATGGTGGGGCCTACAATGAGCAGTTCTTC,CASSHGGAYNEQFF,.,.,TRBJ2-1,TRBV11-1
TGTGCCAGCGCGACTTTCGGGGACAGTGATGGCTACACCTTC,CASATFGDSDGYTF,TRBD1,many,TRBJ1-2,TRBV6-1
TGTGCCACCAGTTCCGGACAGGGGGTGGCTAATGAAAAACTGTTTTTT,CATSSGQGVANEKLFF,TRBD1,few,TRBJ1-4,TRBV24-1
TGTGCCAGCAGCGAACCGGGACAGGGTTTCGCAGATACGCAGTATTTT,CASSEPGQGFADTQYF,TRBD1,many,TRBJ2-3,TRBV4-2
TGTGCCAGTAGTAAATTTAACTCAGGGGTCAATGAGCAGTTCTTC,CASSKFNSGVNEQFF,.,.,TRBJ2-1,TRBV19
TGTGCCAGCAGCTCCCGTGTGGCCGGGGAGCTGTTTTTT,CASSSRVAGELFF,.,many,TRBJ2-2,TRBV6-1
TGTGCCATCAGTGGACTAGCGGGGGCACCGGGAAACACCGGGGAGCTGTTTTTT,CAISGLAGAPGNTGELFF,TRBD2,.,TRBJ2-2,TRBV10-3